One and the same sample provided the 10 T cell receptor beta chains below, sequenced in a study of lymphopenia after photon versus proton radiotherapy. Clones were read by immunoSEQ multiplex PCR, and TCRdb kept only the in-frame ones, dropping some. The data contain 30,000 to 35,000 clones, 89% of them singletons. The material was peripheral blood, obtained from a patient treated with proton-based radiotherapy. The receptors come from a woman in her seventies with pancreatic cancer. Some clones in this sample may be carry-over from other donors' samples.

The chain is built from TRBV30 and TRBJ1-3, with D uncertain. Germline loops: CDR1 GTSNPN, CDR2 SVGIG (reference sequence). Trimming stripped 2 bases from V and 0 bases from J, with 8 bases between. The CDR3 consists of 14 residues. The CDR3 is CAWSPGVSGNTIYF. CDR3 in DNA: TGTGCCTGGAGTCCCGGGGTCTCTGGAAACACCATATATTTT.

The sample holds one count of this clone. CDR3 sequence: CASSLTGTEAFF. The CDR3 bases are TGTGCCAGCAGCCTTACTGGGACTGAAGCTTTCTTT. The chain couples TRBV7-6 to TRBJ1-1, with D unclear. The CDR3 loop spans 12 amino acids. Trimming pared 5 bases from V and 5 bases from J, leaving 9 bases between. Germline-derived CDR1 and CDR2 are SGHVS and FNYEAQ. The full variable domain, with the rest looked up from reference TRBV7-6 and TRBJ1-1, is GAGVSQSPRYKVTKRGQDVALRCDPISGHVSLYWYRQALGQGPEFLTYFNYEAQQDKSGLPNDRFSAERPEGSISTLTIQRTEQRDSAMYRCASSLTGTEAFFGQGTRLTVV.

This chain links TRBV30 with TRBJ2-3; TRBD2 agrees at 7 bases. Germline CDR1 is GTSNPN and CDR2 is SVGIG (reference sequence). This CDR3 comprises 14 residues. V shed 4 bases, J shed 4 bases, and the junction held 8 bases outside the gene matches. The CDR3, as DNA: TGTGCCTGGACTAGAGGACTAGTTGCAGATACGCAGTATTTT. Amino acids: CAWTRGLVADTQYF.

This clone was seen a single time. The chain joins TRBV2 to TRBJ1-5; perhaps TRBD1 as D (5 bases). CDR1 is SNHLY, CDR2 FYNNEI, per germline. The V and J ends lost 7 bases and 4 bases respectively, with 14 bases between them. The CDR3 consists of 14 residues. In nucleotides, the CDR3 is TGTGCCAGCAAACAACAGACAGTGAATCAGCCCCAGCATTTT. It encodes CASKQQTVNQPQHF.

This chain connects TRBV27 to TRBJ2-5; TRBD2 might be the D (5 bases). Germline V CDR1 and CDR2: MNHEY, SMNVEV (reference sequence). The germline V and J ends were trimmed by 5 bases and 5 bases, with 9 bases remaining between them. There are 12 residues in the CDR3. DNA for the CDR3: TGTGCCAGCAGTCGGTCGGGGGAGACCCAGTACTTC. Its translation is CASSRSGETQYF.

Details on this clone: An end of the junction does not agree with germline; a read error may underlie this. The chain recombines TRBV28 with TRBJ1-2; no clear D gene. The germline V gene has CDR1 MDHEN and CDR2 SYDVKM. CDR3 length: 11 amino acids. CDR3 nucleotides: TGTGCCAGCAGCTTATCCTTTGGCTACACCTTC. Protein sequence: CASSLSFGYTF.

This clone was counted a single time. This chain links TRBV13 with TRBJ2-1; a possible D gene is TRBD2 (6 bases). CDR1 is PRHDT and CDR2 is FYEKMQ in the germline V gene (reference sequence). This CDR3 spans 17 amino acids. The V end was cut by 7 bases, the J end by 4 bases, with 23 bases between. This CDR3 is CASTIKGQGGGYNEQFF. CDR3 DNA sequence: TGTGCCAGCACCATAAAGGGCCAGGGAGGAGGGTACAATGAGCAGTTCTTC. Full variable domain (outside the CDR3, taken from reference TRBV13 and TRBJ2-1): AAGVIQSPRHLIKEKRETATLKCYPIPRHDTVYWYQQGPGQDPQFLISFYEKMQSDKGSIPDRFSAQQFSDYHSELNMSSLELGDSALYFCASTIKGQGGGYNEQFFGPGTRLTVL.

The chain links TRBV13 to TRBJ2-3; 8 bases are shared with TRBD2. The V and J ends lost 1 base and 5 bases, in that order; junction bases with no gene match: 2. The germline V gene encodes CDR1 PRHDT and CDR2 FYEKMQ (reference sequence). The CDR3 is made up of 14 amino acids. CDR3: CASSLELAGDTQYF. The CDR3 DNA reads as TGTGCCAGCAGCTTAGAGCTAGCGGGAGATACGCAGTATTTT.

The rearrangement links TRBV21-1 to TRBJ2-1. TRBV21-1 is listed as a pseudogene. The CDR3 loop spans 14 amino acids. This CDR3 is CASSKALINNEQFF. CDR3 sequence (DNA): TGTGCCAGCAGCAAAGCGCTCATCAACAATGAGCAGTTCTTC.

The chain is built from TRBV29-1 and TRBJ2-1; tentatively, D is TRBD2 (5 bases). Per the germline V gene, CDR1 is SQVTM and CDR2 is ANQGSEA. The CDR3 runs to 12 residues. V was pared by 4 bases and J by 9 bases, with 13 bases between. CDR3 amino acids: CSVGGGLTEQFF. The CDR3 bases are TGCAGCGTTGGAGGAGGTTTAACTGAGCAGTTCTTC.